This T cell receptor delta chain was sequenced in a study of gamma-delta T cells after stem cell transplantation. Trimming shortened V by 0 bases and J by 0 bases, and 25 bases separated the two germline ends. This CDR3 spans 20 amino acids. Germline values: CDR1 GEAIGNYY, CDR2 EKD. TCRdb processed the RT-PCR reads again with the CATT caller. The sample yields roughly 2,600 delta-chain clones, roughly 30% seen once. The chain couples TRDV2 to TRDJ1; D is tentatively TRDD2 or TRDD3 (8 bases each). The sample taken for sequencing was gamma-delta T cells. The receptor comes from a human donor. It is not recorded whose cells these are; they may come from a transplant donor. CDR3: CACDTLPTVLGAPNTDKLIF. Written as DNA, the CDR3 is TGTGCCTGTGACACCCTTCCTACGGTACTGGGGGCTCCTAACACCGATAAACTCATCTTT.